A single sample gave rise to the 5 T cell receptor beta chains below, sequenced in a study of T cell responses to AZD1222 COVID-19 vaccine. Libraries were prepared by immunoSEQ multiplex PCR; TCRdb keeps only in-frame clonotypes and omits some of them. The repertoire consists of 150,000 or so clones, with roughly 90% occurring once and the leading ten covering about 1.5%. The sequencing used peripheral blood, collected on day 0 of AZD1222 vaccination. These receptors came from an adult in good health.

Here the CDR3 reads CASTGYANTGELFF. CDR3 sequence (DNA): TGTGCCAGCACGGGTTACGCGAACACCGGGGAGCTGTTTTTT. The chain has TRBV7-3 and TRBJ2-2, with D uncertain. The CDR3 contains 14 residues. The ends were cut back, 7 bases at V and 0 bases at J, with 9 bases in the middle. Germline V lookup: CDR1 SGHTA, CDR2 FQGTGA.

This clone is deemed medium-sized. This chain connects TRBV4-1 to TRBJ1-1; TRBD1 is a possible D gene (6 bases). Trimming stripped 4 bases from V and 4 bases from J, with 10 bases between. This CDR3 region has 13 residues. Germline V gene lookup returns CDR1 MGHRA and CDR2 YSYEKL. CDR3 amino acids: CASSLGTSTEAFF. CDR3 DNA sequence: TGCGCCAGCAGCCTCGGGACAAGCACTGAAGCTTTCTTT.

V and J are TRBV5-1 and TRBJ2-3, with D hard to call. V lost 0 bases and J lost 5, with 4 bases in between. The germline gives CDR1 SGHRS, CDR2 YFSETQ. This CDR3 spans 12 amino acids. This CDR3 reads CASSLVGDTQYF. CDR3 in DNA: TGCGCCAGCAGCTTGGTAGGAGATACGCAGTATTTT.

The chain uses TRBV29-1 and TRBJ1-2; D uncertain. Germline lookup yields CDR1 SQVTM and CDR2 ANQGSEA. The V gene lost 4 bases and the J gene lost 4 bases, with 13 bases spanning the gap. This CDR3 spans 13 amino acids. The CDR3 bases are TGCAGCGTTGGGGCAGGCAGCCTCTATGGCTACACCTTC. Translated, it gives CSVGAGSLYGYTF.

The genes are TRBV5-1 and TRBJ2-7, with a possible D match to TRBD2 (5 bases). CDR3 size: 12 residues. Germline assignment: CDR1 SGHRS and CDR2 YFSETQ. The V gene lost 4 bases and the J gene lost 7 bases, with 12 bases spanning the gap. The CDR3 DNA follows: TGCGCCAGCAGCGTGGGAACGGGGGAGCAGTACTTC. Translating it yields CASSVGTGEQYF.